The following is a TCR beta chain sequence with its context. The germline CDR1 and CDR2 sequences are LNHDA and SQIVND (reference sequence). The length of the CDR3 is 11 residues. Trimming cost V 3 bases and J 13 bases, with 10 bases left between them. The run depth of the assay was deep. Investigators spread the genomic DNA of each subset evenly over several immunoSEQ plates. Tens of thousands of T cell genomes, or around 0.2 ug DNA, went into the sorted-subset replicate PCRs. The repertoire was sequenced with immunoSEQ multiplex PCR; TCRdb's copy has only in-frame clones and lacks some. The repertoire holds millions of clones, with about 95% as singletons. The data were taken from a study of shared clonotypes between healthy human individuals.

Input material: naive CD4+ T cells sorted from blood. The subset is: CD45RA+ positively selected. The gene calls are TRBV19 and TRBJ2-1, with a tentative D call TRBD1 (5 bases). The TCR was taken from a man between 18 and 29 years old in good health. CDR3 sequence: CASSMGQGQFF. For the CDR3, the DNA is TGTGCCAGTAGTATGGGGCAGGGCCAGTTCTTC.